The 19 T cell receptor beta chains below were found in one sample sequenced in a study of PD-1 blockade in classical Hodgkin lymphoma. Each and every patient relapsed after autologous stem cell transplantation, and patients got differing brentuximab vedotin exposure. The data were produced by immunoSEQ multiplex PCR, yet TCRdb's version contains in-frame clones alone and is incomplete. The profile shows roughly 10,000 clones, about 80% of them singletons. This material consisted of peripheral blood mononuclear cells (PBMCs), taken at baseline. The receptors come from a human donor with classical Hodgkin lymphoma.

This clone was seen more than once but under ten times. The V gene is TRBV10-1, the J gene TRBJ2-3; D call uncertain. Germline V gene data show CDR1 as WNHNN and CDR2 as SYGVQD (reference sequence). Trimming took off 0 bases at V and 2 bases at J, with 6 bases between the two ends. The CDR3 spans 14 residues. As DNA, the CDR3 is TGCGCCAGCAGTGAGTCTTCAGCCACAGATACGCAGTATTTT. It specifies CASSESSATDTQYF.

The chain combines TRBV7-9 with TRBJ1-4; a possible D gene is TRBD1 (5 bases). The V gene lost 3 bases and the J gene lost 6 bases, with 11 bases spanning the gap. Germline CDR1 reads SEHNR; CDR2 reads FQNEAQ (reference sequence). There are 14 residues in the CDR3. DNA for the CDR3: TGTGCCAGCAGCTTGGCAGGGACTTATGAAAAACTGTTTTTT. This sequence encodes CASSLAGTYEKLFF.

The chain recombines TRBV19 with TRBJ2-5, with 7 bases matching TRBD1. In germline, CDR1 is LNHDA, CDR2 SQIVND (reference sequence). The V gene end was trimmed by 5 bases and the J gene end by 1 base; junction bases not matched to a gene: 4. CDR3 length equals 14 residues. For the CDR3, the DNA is TGTGCCAGTAGTCCCTGGACAGGCCAAGAGACCCAGTACTTC. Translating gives CASSPWTGQETQYF.

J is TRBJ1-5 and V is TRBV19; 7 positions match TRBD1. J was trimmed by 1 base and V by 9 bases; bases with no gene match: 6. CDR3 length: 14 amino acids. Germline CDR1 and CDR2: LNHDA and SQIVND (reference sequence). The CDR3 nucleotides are TGTGCCAGCCTTCTACAGGGGAGCAATCAGCCCCAGCATTTT. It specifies CASLLQGSNQPQHF. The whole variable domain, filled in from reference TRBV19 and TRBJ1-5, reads DGGITQSPKYLFRKEGQNVTLSCEQNLNHDAMYWYRQDPGQGLRLIYYSQIVNDFQKGDIAEGYSVSREKKESFPLTVTSAQKNPTAFYLCASLLQGSNQPQHFGDGTRLSIL.

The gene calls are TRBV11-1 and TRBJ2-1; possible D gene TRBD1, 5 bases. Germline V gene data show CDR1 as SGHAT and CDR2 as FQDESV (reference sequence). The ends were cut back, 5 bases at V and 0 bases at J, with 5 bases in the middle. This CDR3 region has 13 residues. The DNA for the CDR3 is TGTGCCAGCAGCACAGGCTCCTACAATGAGCAGTTCTTC. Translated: CASSTGSYNEQFF.

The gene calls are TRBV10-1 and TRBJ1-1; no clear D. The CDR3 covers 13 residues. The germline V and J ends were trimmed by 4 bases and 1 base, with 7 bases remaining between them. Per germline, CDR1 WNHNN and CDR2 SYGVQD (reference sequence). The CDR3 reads CASSVMGNTEAFF. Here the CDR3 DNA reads TGCGCCAGCAGTGTTATGGGGAACACTGAAGCTTTCTTT.

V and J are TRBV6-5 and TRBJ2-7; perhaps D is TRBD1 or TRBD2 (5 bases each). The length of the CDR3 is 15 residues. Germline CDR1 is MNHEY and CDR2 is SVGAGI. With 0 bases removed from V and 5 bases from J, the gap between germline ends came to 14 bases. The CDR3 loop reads CASSYSGEYPDEQYF. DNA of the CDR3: TGTGCCAGCAGTTACTCAGGGGAGTACCCGGACGAGCAGTACTTC.

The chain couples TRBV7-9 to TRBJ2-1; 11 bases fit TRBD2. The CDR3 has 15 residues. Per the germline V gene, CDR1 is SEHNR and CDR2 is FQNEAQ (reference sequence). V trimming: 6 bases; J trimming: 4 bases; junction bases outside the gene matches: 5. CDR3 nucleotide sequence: TGTGCCAGCAGAGCTAGCGGGAGGCTGTACAATGAGCAGTTCTTC. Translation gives CASRASGRLYNEQFF. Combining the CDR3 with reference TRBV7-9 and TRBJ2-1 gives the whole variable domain DTGVSQNPRHKITKRGQNVTFRCDPISEHNRLYWYRQTLGQGPEFLTYFQNEAQLEKSRLLSDRFSAERPKGSFSTLEIQRTEQGDSAMYLCASRASGRLYNEQFFGPGTRLTVL.

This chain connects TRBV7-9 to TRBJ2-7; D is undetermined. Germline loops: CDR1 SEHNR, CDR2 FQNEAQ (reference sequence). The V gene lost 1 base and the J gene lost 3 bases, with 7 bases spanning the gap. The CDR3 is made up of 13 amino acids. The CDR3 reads CASSLGIYYEQYF. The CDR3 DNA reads TGTGCCAGCAGCTTAGGGATTTACTACGAGCAGTACTTC.

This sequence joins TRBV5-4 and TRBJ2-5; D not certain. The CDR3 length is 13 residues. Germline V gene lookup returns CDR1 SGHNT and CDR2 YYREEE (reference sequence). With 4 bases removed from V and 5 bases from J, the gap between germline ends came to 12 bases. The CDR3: CASSPEWGETQYF. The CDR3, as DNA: TGTGCCAGCAGCCCCGAATGGGGTGAGACCCAGTACTTC.

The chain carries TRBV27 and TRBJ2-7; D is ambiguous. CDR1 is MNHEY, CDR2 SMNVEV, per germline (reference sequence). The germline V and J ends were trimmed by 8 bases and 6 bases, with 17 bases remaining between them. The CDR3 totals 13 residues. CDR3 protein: CASATRSSGEQYF. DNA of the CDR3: TGTGCCAGCGCAACACGAAGCTCTGGCGAGCAGTACTTC.

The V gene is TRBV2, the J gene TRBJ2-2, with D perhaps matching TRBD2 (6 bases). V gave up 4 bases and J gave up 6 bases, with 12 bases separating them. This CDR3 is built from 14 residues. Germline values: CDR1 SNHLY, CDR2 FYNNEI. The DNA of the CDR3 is TGTGCCAGCAGTGTCGGGGGACGGGCCGGGGAGCTGTTTTTT. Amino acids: CASSVGGRAGELFF.

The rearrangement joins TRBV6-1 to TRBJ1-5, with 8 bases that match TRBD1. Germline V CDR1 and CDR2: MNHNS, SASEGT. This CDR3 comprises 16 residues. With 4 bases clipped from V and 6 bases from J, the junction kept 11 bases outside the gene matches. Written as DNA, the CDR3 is TGTGCCAGCAGTGTAAATCCTGGACAGGGAGGTCAGCCCCAGCATTTT. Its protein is CASSVNPGQGGQPQHF.

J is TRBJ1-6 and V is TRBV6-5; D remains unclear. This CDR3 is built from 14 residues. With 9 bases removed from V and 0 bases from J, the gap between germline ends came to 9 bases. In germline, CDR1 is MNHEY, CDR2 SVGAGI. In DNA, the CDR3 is TGTGCCAGTCACAAGAGCTCCTATAATTCACCCCTCCACTTT. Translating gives CASHKSSYNSPLHF.

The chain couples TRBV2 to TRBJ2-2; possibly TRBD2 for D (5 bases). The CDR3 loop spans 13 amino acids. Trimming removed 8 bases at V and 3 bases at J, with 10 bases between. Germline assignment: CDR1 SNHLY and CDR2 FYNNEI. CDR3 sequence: CASLTGYTGELFF. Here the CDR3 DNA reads TGTGCCAGCTTAACGGGGTACACCGGGGAGCTGTTTTTT.

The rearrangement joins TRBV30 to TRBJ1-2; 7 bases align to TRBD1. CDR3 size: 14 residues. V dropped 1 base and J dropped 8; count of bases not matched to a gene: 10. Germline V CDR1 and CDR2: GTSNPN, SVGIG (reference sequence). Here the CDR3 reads CAWSGAGGKRGYTF. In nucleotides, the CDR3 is TGTGCCTGGAGTGGAGCAGGGGGAAAAAGGGGCTACACCTTC.

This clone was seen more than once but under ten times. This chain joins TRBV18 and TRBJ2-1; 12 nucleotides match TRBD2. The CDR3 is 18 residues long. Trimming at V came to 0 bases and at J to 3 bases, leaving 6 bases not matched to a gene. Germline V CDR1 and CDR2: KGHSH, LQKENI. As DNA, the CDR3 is TGTGCCAGCTCACCACCGAGGACTAGCGGGATTAACTACAATGAGCAGTTCTTC. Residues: CASSPPRTSGINYNEQFF.

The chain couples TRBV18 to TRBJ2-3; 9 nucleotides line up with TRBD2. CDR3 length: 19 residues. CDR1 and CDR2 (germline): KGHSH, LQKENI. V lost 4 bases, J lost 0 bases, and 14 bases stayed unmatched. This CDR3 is CASSLTGTAGLASTDTQYF. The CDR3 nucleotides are TGTGCCAGCTCACTGACCGGGACAGCCGGACTAGCGAGCACAGATACGCAGTATTTT.

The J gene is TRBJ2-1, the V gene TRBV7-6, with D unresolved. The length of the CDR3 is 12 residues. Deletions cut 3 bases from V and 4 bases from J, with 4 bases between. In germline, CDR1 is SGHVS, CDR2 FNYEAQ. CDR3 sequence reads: CASSFYYNEQFF. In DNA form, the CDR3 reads TGTGCCAGCAGCTTCTATTACAATGAGCAGTTCTTC. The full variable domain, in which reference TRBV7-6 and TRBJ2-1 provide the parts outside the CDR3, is GAGVSQSPRYKVTKRGQDVALRCDPISGHVSLYWYRQALGQGPEFLTYFNYEAQQDKSGLPNDRFSAERPEGSISTLTIQRTEQRDSAMYRCASSFYYNEQFFGPGTRLTVL.